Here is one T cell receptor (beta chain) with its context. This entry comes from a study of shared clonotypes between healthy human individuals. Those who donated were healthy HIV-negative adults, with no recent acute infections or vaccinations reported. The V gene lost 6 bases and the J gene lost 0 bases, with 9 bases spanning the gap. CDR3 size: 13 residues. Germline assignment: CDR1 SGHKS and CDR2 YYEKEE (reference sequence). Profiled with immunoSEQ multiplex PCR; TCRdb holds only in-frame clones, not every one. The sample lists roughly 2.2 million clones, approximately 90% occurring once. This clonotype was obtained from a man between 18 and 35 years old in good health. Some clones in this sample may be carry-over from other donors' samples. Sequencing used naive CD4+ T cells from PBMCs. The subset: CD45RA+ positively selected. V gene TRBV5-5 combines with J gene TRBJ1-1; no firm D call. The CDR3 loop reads CASNLKVNTEAFF. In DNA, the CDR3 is TGTGCCAGCAACTTAAAAGTGAACACTGAAGCTTTCTTT.